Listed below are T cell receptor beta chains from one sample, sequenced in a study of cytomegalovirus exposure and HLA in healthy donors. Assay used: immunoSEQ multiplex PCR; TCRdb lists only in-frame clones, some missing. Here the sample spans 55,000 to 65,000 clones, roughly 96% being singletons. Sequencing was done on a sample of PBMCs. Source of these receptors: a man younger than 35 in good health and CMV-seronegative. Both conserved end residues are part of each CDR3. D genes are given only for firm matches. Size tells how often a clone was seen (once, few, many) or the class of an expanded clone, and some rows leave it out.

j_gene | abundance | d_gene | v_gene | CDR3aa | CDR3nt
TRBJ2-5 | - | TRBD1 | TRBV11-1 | CASSLPGQGFQETQYF | TGTGCCAGCAGCTTACCGGGACAGGGGTTCCAAGAGACCCAGTACTTC
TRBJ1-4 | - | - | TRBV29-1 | CSVSGGSGEKLFF | TGCAGCGTTTCCGGGGGATCGGGGGAAAAACTGTTTTTT
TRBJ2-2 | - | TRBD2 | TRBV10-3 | CAIGTSGNTGELFF | TGTGCCATCGGGACTAGCGGGAACACCGGGGAGCTGTTTTTT
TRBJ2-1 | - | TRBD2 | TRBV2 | CAIGTSGRGDEQFF | TGTGCCATCGGGACTAGCGGCCGGGGTGATGAGCAGTTCTTC
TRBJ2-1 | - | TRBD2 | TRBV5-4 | CASSLAGTRRNEQFF | TGTGCCAGCAGCTTGGCCGGGACTAGGCGCAATGAGCAGTTCTTC
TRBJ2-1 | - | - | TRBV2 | CASSGPTDYPISQSSYNEQFF | TGTGCCAGCAGTGGGCCAACCGACTATCCCATATCCCAGAGCTCCTACAATGAGCAGTTCTTC
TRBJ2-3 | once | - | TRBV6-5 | CASRGFSSTDTQYF | TGTGCCAGTAGGGGATTTTCTAGCACAGATACGCAGTATTTT
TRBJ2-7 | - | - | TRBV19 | CASSRSGPDEQYF | TGTGCCAGTAGTAGGAGCGGACCTGACGAGCAGTACTTC
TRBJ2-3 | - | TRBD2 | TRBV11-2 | CASSFLATSVEVDTQYF | TGTGCCAGCAGCTTCCTGGCGACTAGCGTGGAGGTAGATACGCAGTATTTT
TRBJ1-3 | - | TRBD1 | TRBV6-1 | CASSEVDRWGYTIYF | TGTGCCAGCAGTGAAGTGGACAGGTGGGGATACACCATATATTTT
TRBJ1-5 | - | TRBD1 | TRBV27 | CASQIIVRAGGKRGQPQHF | TGTGCCAGCCAGATAATCGTGCGGGCAGGGGGTAAGAGGGGTCAGCCCCAGCATTTT
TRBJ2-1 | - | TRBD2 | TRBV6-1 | CASSEWGGRDNEQFF | TGTGCCAGCAGTGAATGGGGCGGGAGAGACAATGAGCAGTTCTTC
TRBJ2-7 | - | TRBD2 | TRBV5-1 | CASSLPLAGGPREQYF | TGCGCCAGCAGCTTGCCCCTAGCGGGAGGGCCACGAGAGCAGTACTTC
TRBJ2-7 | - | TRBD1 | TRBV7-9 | CASIRGVGQGTYEQYF | TGTGCCAGCATCCGGGGTGTAGGACAGGGGACCTACGAGCAGTACTTC
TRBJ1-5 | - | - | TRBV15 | CATTRSSNQPQHF | TGTGCCACCACTAGGTCTAGCAATCAGCCCCAGCATTTT
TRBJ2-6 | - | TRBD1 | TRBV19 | CATTGEGANVLTF | TGTGCCACTACAGGGGAAGGGGCCAACGTCCTGACTTTC
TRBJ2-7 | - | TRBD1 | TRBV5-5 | CASSRGTEYEQYF | TGTGCCAGCAGCAGAGGGACAGAGTACGAGCAGTACTTC
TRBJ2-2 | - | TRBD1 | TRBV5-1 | CASSFYSGTVNTGELFF | TGCGCCAGCAGCTTCTACTCCGGGACAGTGAACACCGGGGAGCTGTTTTTT
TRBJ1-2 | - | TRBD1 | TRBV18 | CASSPTGTGELYGYTF | TGTGCCAGCTCACCTACGGGGACAGGTGAACTTTATGGCTACACCTTC
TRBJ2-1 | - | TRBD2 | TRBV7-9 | CASSLEPAGGFGEQFF | TGTGCCAGCAGCTTAGAACCAGCGGGAGGTTTTGGGGAGCAGTTCTTC
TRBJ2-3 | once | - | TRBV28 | CASSLPYEPAPDTQYF | TGTGCCAGCAGTTTACCCTATGAGCCCGCCCCAGATACGCAGTATTTT
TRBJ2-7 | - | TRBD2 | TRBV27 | CASSSLTSGNYEQYF | TGTGCCAGCAGTTCCCTGACTAGCGGCAACTACGAGCAGTACTTC
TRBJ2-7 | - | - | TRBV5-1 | CASSLREHYEQYF | TGCGCCAGCAGCTTAAGAGAGCACTACGAGCAGTACTTC
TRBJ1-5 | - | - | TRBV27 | CASTAGSNQPQHF | TGTGCCAGCACCGCGGGTAGCAATCAGCCCCAGCATTTT
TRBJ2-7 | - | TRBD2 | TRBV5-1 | CASSLTSGSYEQYF | TGCGCCAGCAGCTTGACTAGCGGGAGCTACGAGCAGTACTTC
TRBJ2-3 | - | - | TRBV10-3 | CAIRPSGSTDTQYF | TGTGCCATCAGGCCCAGCGGAAGCACAGATACGCAGTATTTT
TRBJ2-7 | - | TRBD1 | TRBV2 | CASIETGGFYEQYF | TGTGCCAGCATCGAAACAGGGGGGTTCTACGAGCAGTACTTC
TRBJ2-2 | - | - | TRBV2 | CASSRVTNTGELFF | TGTGCCAGCAGTCGAGTTACGAACACCGGGGAGCTGTTTTTT
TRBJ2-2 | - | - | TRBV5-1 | CASSLEFQAAGELFF | TGCGCCAGCAGCTTGGAGTTCCAGGCCGCCGGGGAGCTGTTTTTT
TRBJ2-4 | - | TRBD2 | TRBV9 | CASSVAIRELAGGVAKNIQYF | TGTGCCAGCAGCGTAGCTATCCGGGAACTAGCGGGAGGTGTAGCCAAAAACATTCAGTACTTC
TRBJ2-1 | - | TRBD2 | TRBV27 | CASSLGLAGVEQFF | TGTGCCAGCAGTTTAGGACTAGCGGGAGTTGAGCAGTTCTTC
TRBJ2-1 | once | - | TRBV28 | CASKGRRGGVEQFF | TGTGCCAGCAAAGGACGGCGAGGGGGAGTTGAGCAGTTCTTC
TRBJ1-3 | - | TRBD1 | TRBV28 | CASSLIQGPGNTIYF | TGTGCCAGCAGTTTGATACAGGGGCCTGGAAACACCATATATTTT
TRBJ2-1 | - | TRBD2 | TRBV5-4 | CASSQRTSGTNEQFF | TGTGCCAGCAGCCAAAGGACTAGCGGGACCAATGAGCAGTTCTTC
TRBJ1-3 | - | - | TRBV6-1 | CASSESRGNTIYF | TGTGCCAGCAGTGAATCGAGGGGAAACACCATATATTTT
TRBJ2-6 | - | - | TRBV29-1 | CSGGDSGANVLTF | TGCAGCGGGGGAGACTCTGGGGCCAACGTCCTGACTTTC
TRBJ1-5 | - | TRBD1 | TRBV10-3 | CAISETGDAQPQHF | TGTGCCATCAGTGAAACAGGGGATGCTCAGCCCCAGCATTTT